This TCR beta chain stems from a study of cytomegalovirus exposure and HLA in healthy donors. Study-wide results and limits: Approximately 160 TCR beta chains were listed as cytomegalovirus-associated.

Primers included in the PCR were 60 Vbeta and 13 Jbeta primers. Profiling relied on immunoSEQ multiplex PCR, and the TCRdb table lists in-frame clones only, not all of them. This table has about 150,000 clones, around 85% appearing once. V lost 4 bases, J lost 6 bases, and 8 bases stayed unmatched. CDR1 and CDR2 (germline): MDHEN, SYDVKM. This CDR3 has 14 residues. About this clone itself: Its specificity is unknown.

This receptor was taken from a boy aged 2 to 9 in good health and CMV-seronegative. The chain uses TRBV28 and TRBJ2-7; 8 nucleotides match TRBD2. What was sequenced was PBMCs. CDR3 bases: TGTGCCAGCAGTTCCGGGACTAGGGTCGCCGAGCAGTACTTC. It is translated as CASSSGTRVAEQYF. Full variable domain (outside the CDR3, taken from reference TRBV28 and TRBJ2-7): DVKVTQSSRYLVKRTGEKVFLECVQDMDHENMFWYRQDPGLGLRLIYFSYDVKMKEKGDIPEGYSVSREKKERFSLILESASTNQTSMYLCASSSGTRVAEQYFGPGTRLTVT.